Below, 23 T cell receptor beta chains from the same sample are listed, as sequenced in a study of blood T cell repertoires in COVID-19. Clones were read by immunoSEQ multiplex PCR, and TCRdb kept only the in-frame ones, dropping some. This sample has about 230,000 clones; around 90% occur once, and the top ten carry roughly a tenth. The sample was PBMCs or T cells enriched from blood (not recorded which). These receptors were collected from a man between 25 and 39 years old who had recovered from COVID-19.

The chain uses TRBV6-5 and TRBJ2-5, with TRBD1 identical over 8 bases. The CDR3 consists of 13 residues. Per germline, CDR1 MNHEY and CDR2 SVGAGI. J gave up 4 bases and V 5 bases, and 3 bases lay outside the gene matches. CDR3 sequence reads: CASSRQGIETQYF. The DNA of the CDR3 is TGTGCCAGCAGTAGACAGGGGATAGAGACCCAGTACTTC.

The sample holds one count of this clone. V gene TRBV12-3 or TRBV12-4 combines with J gene TRBJ1-2, with D possibly matching TRBD1 (6 bases). V dropped 8 bases and J dropped 5 bases, with 9 bases sitting between them. This CDR3 has 11 residues. The CDR3 DNA follows: TGTGCCAGCTCCCAGGGGTATGGCTACACCTTC. It translates to CASSQGYGYTF.

The V and J genes are TRBV9 and TRBJ1-2; D unclear. This CDR3 region has 14 residues. Germline V gene data show CDR1 as SGDLS and CDR2 as YYNGEE. The V gene lost 2 bases and the J gene lost 5 bases, with 13 bases spanning the gap. DNA of the CDR3: TGTGCCAGCAGCGTTGGTGGGCAGTTATATGGCTACACCTTC. Protein product: CASSVGGQLYGYTF.

This clone was observed once. CDR3 sequence (DNA): TGTGCTAGTGGTTTAGGGGCTTCGGGCGGGAACACCGGGGAGCTGTTTTTT. This gives the protein CASGLGASGGNTGELFF. The chain uses TRBV12-5 and TRBJ2-2; perhaps TRBD1 as D (5 bases). The CDR3 runs to 17 residues. Germline values: CDR1 LGHNT, CDR2 FRNRAP. V was clipped by 3 bases and J by 1 base, with 15 bases between them.

The chain joins TRBV5-5 to TRBJ1-1; tentatively, D is TRBD1 (5 bases). The CDR3 has 15 residues. With 2 bases removed from V and 2 bases from J, the gap between germline ends came to 13 bases. Germline V lookup: CDR1 SGHKS, CDR2 YYEKEE (reference sequence). DNA for the CDR3: TGTGCCAGCAGCTTCACAGGTTCCTTAAACACTGAAGCTTTCTTT. It encodes CASSFTGSLNTEAFF.

The chain employs TRBV5-4 and TRBJ1-1; 10 bases align to TRBD1. The CDR3 has 14 residues. Germline V CDR1 and CDR2: SGHNT, YYREEE (reference sequence). V was clipped by 4 bases and J by 5 bases; unmatched bases: 5. CDR3 nucleotides: TGTGCCAGCAGCCGGACAGGGGGGGGGACTGAAGCTTTCTTT. Residues: CASSRTGGGTEAFF.

V gene TRBV29-1 combines with J gene TRBJ2-1, with TRBD2 matching over 10 bases. V was clipped by 7 bases and J by 2 bases; unmatched bases: 8. Germline-derived CDR1 and CDR2 are SQVTM and ANQGSEA. There are 15 residues in the CDR3. CDR3 sequence: CSGLISGRAYNEQFF. The CDR3 DNA reads as TGCAGCGGTCTCATAAGCGGGAGGGCCTACAATGAGCAGTTCTTC.

The chain has TRBV19 and TRBJ1-6, with 9 nucleotides matching TRBD1. Germline CDR1 reads LNHDA; CDR2 reads SQIVND (reference sequence). The trim removed 3 bases at V and 10 bases at J, leaving 7 bases unmatched. The CDR3 covers 15 residues. CDR3 in DNA: TGTGCCAGTAGTATCCTGGGACAGGGAGGATCACCCCTCCACTTT. Its protein is CASSILGQGGSPLHF.

The V call is TRBV14, the J call TRBJ2-2; D unclear. The CDR3 contains 14 residues. The V end was cut by 5 bases, the J end by 5 bases, with 12 bases between. Germline V lookup: CDR1 SGHDN, CDR2 FVKESK. Here the CDR3 DNA reads TGTGCCAGCAGCGTTATGACTCTTACCGGGGAGCTGTTTTTT. Protein product: CASSVMTLTGELFF.

The CDR3: CASSIPPGVGVRSPLHF. The DNA of the CDR3 is TGTGCCAGCAGTATACCTCCGGGGGTGGGAGTGCGATCACCCCTCCACTTT. The chain joins TRBV27 to TRBJ1-6, with TRBD1 as a possible D gene (5 bases). Trimming took 5 bases from V and 10 from J, leaving 24 bases between them. Germline CDR1 reads MNHEY; CDR2 reads SMNVEV (reference sequence). This CDR3 spans 17 amino acids.

The chain is built from TRBV6-5 and TRBJ1-1, with 7 bases aligning to TRBD1. Trimming cost V 2 bases and J 0 bases; bases outside gene matches: 3. This CDR3 is built from 15 residues. Per germline, CDR1 MNHEY and CDR2 SVGAGI. In DNA, the CDR3 is TGTGCCAGCAGTTACGGGGACAGCCTGAACACTGAAGCTTTCTTT. It translates to CASSYGDSLNTEAFF.

The chain combines TRBV19 with TRBJ1-2; unclear D gene. Trimming cost V 7 bases and J 7 bases, with 13 bases left between them. Per the germline V gene, CDR1 is LNHDA and CDR2 is SQIVND (reference sequence). The length of the CDR3 is 12 residues. Written as DNA, the CDR3 is TGTGCCAGTACTGGAGAGCGGTTTGGCTACACCTTC. It translates to CASTGERFGYTF.

The gene calls are TRBV11-1 and TRBJ2-1, with a tentative D call TRBD2 (5 bases). Germline lookup yields CDR1 SGHAT and CDR2 FQDESV (reference sequence). The CDR3 loop spans 12 amino acids. V was shortened by 5 bases and J by 10 bases, with 12 bases between the two germline ends. The DNA of the CDR3 is TGTGCCAGCAGCCTAGGACTTAGAGAGCAGTTCTTC. Translating gives CASSLGLREQFF.

The sample holds one count of this clone. The CDR3 sequence: CASSLGTGGYEQYF. The CDR3 DNA sequence: TGTGCCAGCAGCCTCGGGACGGGGGGTTACGAGCAGTACTTC. This chain uses TRBV14 with TRBJ2-7; 7 nucleotides agree with TRBD2. Germline CDR1 reads SGHDN; CDR2 reads FVKESK. V dropped 4 bases and J dropped 4; count of bases not matched to a gene: 7. The CDR3 is 14 amino acids. The variable domain in full, with the rest retrieved from reference TRBV14 and TRBJ2-7, is EAGVTQFPSHSVIEKGQTVTLRCDPISGHDNLYWYRRVMGKEIKFLLHFVKESKQDESGMPNNRFLAERTGGTYSTLKVQPAELEDSGVYFCASSLGTGGYEQYFGPGTRLTVT.

This clone was seen only once. The chain carries TRBV13 and TRBJ2-5; D is perhaps TRBD2 (5 bases). This CDR3 region has 13 residues. The V end lost 5 bases, the J end lost 7 bases, and 14 bases lay between the germline ends. Per the germline V gene, CDR1 is PRHDT and CDR2 is FYEKMQ (reference sequence). The CDR3 coding sequence is TGTGCCAGCAGCCCTAGCCGAGGAGGGACCCAGTACTTC. Its protein is CASSPSRGGTQYF.

This chain uses TRBV27 with TRBJ2-7; 9 bases align to TRBD2. The V gene's germline CDR1 is MNHEY and CDR2 SMNVEV (reference sequence). The length of the CDR3 is 13 residues. With 6 bases clipped from V and 3 bases from J, the junction kept 3 bases outside the gene matches. This CDR3 is CASSLAGHYEQYF. DNA for the CDR3: TGTGCCAGCAGCCTAGCGGGACACTACGAGCAGTACTTC.

The chain is built from TRBV10-3 and TRBJ2-1, with TRBD2 matching over 13 bases. Germline trimming cut 3 bases from V and 2 bases from J; bases unmatched to any gene: 1. Germline CDR1 and CDR2: ENHRY and SYGVKD. CDR3 length equals 16 residues. The CDR3 coding sequence is TGTGCCATCAGTGAAACTAGCGGGGGGGCCTACAATGAGCAGTTCTTC. Translation: CAISETSGGAYNEQFF.

This chain's CDR3 is CASSSFFGGSSYNEQFF. Written as DNA, the CDR3 is TGTGCCAGCAGTTCTTTCTTTGGGGGGAGCTCCTACAATGAGCAGTTCTTC. V gene TRBV27 combines with J gene TRBJ2-1; D may be TRBD2 (6 bases). The V end was cut by 4 bases, the J end by 0 bases, with 16 bases between. The CDR3 is 17 residues long. CDR1 is MNHEY and CDR2 is SMNVEV in the germline V gene (reference sequence).

This chain's CDR3 is CATMGLPRLNEQFF. CDR3 nucleotides: TGTGCCACCATGGGACTCCCCCGACTCAATGAGCAGTTCTTC. The chain links TRBV2 to TRBJ2-1; maybe TRBD2 (6 bases). V was cut by 10 bases and J by 6 bases, with 19 bases left in between. The CDR3 length is 14 residues. Germline-derived CDR1 and CDR2 are SNHLY and FYNNEI.

The CDR3 region is CASSMSGINGYTF. In nucleotides, the CDR3 is TGTGCCAGTAGTATGAGCGGGATTAATGGCTACACCTTC. The chain carries TRBV19 and TRBJ1-2; D call uncertain. The CDR3 totals 13 residues. V lost 3 bases to trimming and J lost 6 bases, with 11 bases between them. Germline V lookup: CDR1 LNHDA, CDR2 SQIVND (reference sequence).

The chain recombines TRBV6-5 with TRBJ2-2; D call uncertain. The ends were cut back, 5 bases at V and 3 bases at J, with 10 bases in the middle. The CDR3 runs to 14 residues. Germline V gene data show CDR1 as MNHEY and CDR2 as SVGAGI. CDR3 bases: TGTGCCAGCAGTCTTCTACGGGACACCGGGGAGCTGTTTTTT. Encoded protein: CASSLLRDTGELFF.

J is TRBJ2-5 and V is TRBV7-2; 9 bases fit TRBD2. CDR1 and CDR2 (germline): SGHTA, FQGNSA. The CDR3 is made up of 17 amino acids. Losses at the gene ends were 3 bases for V and 1 base for J; bases not matched to a gene: 9. CDR3 sequence (DNA): TGTGCCAGCAGCTTCGGTGGTAGCGGGGGAGTCCAAGAGACCCAGTACTTC. Translated, it gives CASSFGGSGGVQETQYF.

This chain uses TRBV5-1 with TRBJ1-6; D may be TRBD1 (6 bases). Germline V gene lookup returns CDR1 SGHRS and CDR2 YFSETQ. CDR3 length: 17 residues. Deletions cut 5 bases from V and 0 bases from J, with 15 bases between. DNA of the CDR3: TGCGCCAGCAGACAGGGCAACCCGAGCTCCTATAATTCACCCCTCCACTTT. It specifies CASRQGNPSSYNSPLHF.